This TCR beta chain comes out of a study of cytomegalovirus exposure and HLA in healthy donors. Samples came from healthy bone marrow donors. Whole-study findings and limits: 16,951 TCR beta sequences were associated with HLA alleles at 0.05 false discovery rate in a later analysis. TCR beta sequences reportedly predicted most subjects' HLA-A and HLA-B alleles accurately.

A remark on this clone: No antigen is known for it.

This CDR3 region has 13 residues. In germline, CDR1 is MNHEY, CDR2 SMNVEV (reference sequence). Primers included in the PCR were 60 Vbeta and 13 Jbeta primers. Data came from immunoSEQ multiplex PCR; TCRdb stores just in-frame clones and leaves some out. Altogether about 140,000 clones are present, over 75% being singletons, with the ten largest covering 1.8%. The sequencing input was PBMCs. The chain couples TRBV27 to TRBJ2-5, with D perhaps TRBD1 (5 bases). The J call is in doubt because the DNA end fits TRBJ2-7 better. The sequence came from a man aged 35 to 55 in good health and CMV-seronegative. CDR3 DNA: TGTGCCAGCAGTTTCGGTCAGGGCTACGAGCAGTACTTC. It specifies CASSFGQGYEQYF.